One sample yielded the 8 T cell receptor beta chains listed below, sequenced in a study of T cell responses to AZD1222 COVID-19 vaccine. Assay used: immunoSEQ multiplex PCR; TCRdb lists only in-frame clones, some missing. The sample consists of 120,000 to 150,000 clones, roughly 84% of them appearing once. The sequenced sample was peripheral blood, obtained 28 days after the second AZD1222 dose. The receptors stem from an adult who received the AZD1222 COVID-19 vaccine.

The chain is built from TRBV5-1 and TRBJ1-1, with 9 bases identical to TRBD1. Germline lookup yields CDR1 SGHRS and CDR2 YFSETQ. This CDR3 has 13 amino acids. V was pared by 2 bases and J by 5 bases, with 1 base of the junction left unmatched. The CDR3 spells CASSLQGATEAFF. For the CDR3, the DNA is TGCGCCAGCAGCTTACAGGGGGCAACTGAAGCTTTCTTT.

In this sample, this clone turned up a few times. The sample carries other DNA sequences with the same CDR3. The CDR3 nucleotides read TGTGCCAGCTCACCCGGGACAGGCAATCAGCCCCAGCATTTT. This encodes CASSPGTGNQPQHF. The rearrangement uses TRBV18 and TRBJ1-5; 7 nucleotides align to TRBD1. J lost 2 bases, V lost 3 bases, and 1 base had no gene match. The germline CDR1 and CDR2 sequences are KGHSH and LQKENI. The CDR3 has 14 amino acids.

The rearrangement joins TRBV2 to TRBJ2-7, with D possibly TRBD2 on 6 matching bases. Between the trimmed V and J ends, which lost 6 bases and 5 bases, there was a span of 14 bases. The CDR3 consists of 13 residues. CDR1 is SNHLY and CDR2 is FYNNEI in the germline V gene. CDR3 in DNA: TGTGCCAGCAGCCAACGGGAGTACCACGAGCAGTACTTC. This gives the protein CASSQREYHEQYF.

This clone was seen once. The chain carries TRBV5-8 and TRBJ1-1; D is undetermined. V was shortened by 0 bases and J by 7 bases, with 7 bases between the two germline ends. Looked up from germline, CDR1 is SGHTS and CDR2 is YDEGEE. The CDR3 is 12 residues long. CDR3 bases: TGTGCCAGCAGCTTGGTAATCCGTGAAGCTTTCTTT. Residues: CASSLVIREAFF.

This chain uses TRBV28 with TRBJ2-1; D call uncertain. The CDR3 totals 11 residues. The germline gives CDR1 MDHEN, CDR2 SYDVKM. V was shortened by 3 bases and J by 8 bases, with 5 bases between the two germline ends. For the CDR3, the DNA is TGTGCCAGCAGTTTTTGGGATGAGCAGTTCTTC. As protein: CASSFWDEQFF.

CDR3 amino acids: CASSYSIPGSYEQYF. The DNA for the CDR3 is TGTGCCAGCAGTTACTCGATTCCAGGCTCCTACGAGCAGTACTTC. This chain joins TRBV6-5 and TRBJ2-7; D is unclear. The V gene lost 0 bases and the J gene lost 0 bases, with 9 bases spanning the gap. The germline CDR1 and CDR2 sequences are MNHEY and SVGAGI. The length of the CDR3 is 15 residues.

The J gene is TRBJ2-1, the V gene TRBV3-1 (or the pseudogene TRBV3-2); tentatively, D is TRBD1 or TRBD2 (5 bases each). The germline CDR1 and CDR2 sequences are LGHDT and YNNKEL (reference sequence). The V end lost 4 bases, the J end lost 7 bases, and 14 bases lay between the germline ends. CDR3 length equals 14 residues. As DNA, the CDR3 is TGTGCCAGCAGCCGTCCCGGGACCCTTAATGAGCAGTTCTTC. Translating it yields CASSRPGTLNEQFF.

The chain links TRBV28 to TRBJ1-2; D possibly corresponds to TRBD1 (6 bases). The CDR3 extends over 14 amino acids. The germline V gene encodes CDR1 MDHEN and CDR2 SYDVKM. V was trimmed by 6 bases and J by 2 bases, leaving 13 bases between them. The CDR3 sequence is CASSFWTENYGYTF. DNA of the CDR3: TGTGCCAGCAGCTTCTGGACAGAAAACTATGGCTACACCTTC.